This T cell receptor beta chain was obtained from a study of OX40 agonist ivuxolimab in advanced cancers. Study background: Patients were dosed intravenously with ivuxolimab at 0.01 to 10 mg/kg every 2 weeks. Three dose-escalation patients had partial responses: one with hepatocellular carcinoma and two with cutaneous melanoma. Study-wide findings and caveats: Expanded clones were, on average, more numerous in CD8+ T cells than in CD4+.

Patients who had autoimmune disease history or got systemic immunosuppression were left out. The repertoire was sequenced with immunoSEQ multiplex PCR; TCRdb's copy has only in-frame clones and lacks some. The sample lists roughly 60,000 clones, 84% occurring once. To note about this clone: Its antigen is as yet unknown.

The CDR3 runs 17 residues. Trimming at V came to 0 bases and at J to 9 bases, leaving 9 bases not matched to a gene. In germline, CDR1 is MGHRA, CDR2 YSYEKL. The rearrangement links TRBV4-1 to TRBJ2-5, with 14 bases lining up with TRBD2. The TCR was taken from an adult with an advanced solid tumor such as melanoma, head and neck, liver or kidney cancer. The sample in question was CD4+ or CD8+ T cells sorted from blood, obtained in a trial of the OX40 agonist ivuxolimab. DNA of the CDR3: TGCGCCAGCAGCCAAGATCTTGGGACTAGCGGGAGACGGGCCCAGTACTTC. It is translated as CASSQDLGTSGRRAQYF.